This T cell receptor (beta chain) is drawn from a study of T cells in Graves' hyperthyroidism and ophthalmopathy. Study-wide findings and caveats: The model made its ophthalmopathy prediction, and onset followed a median approximately 6.5 months later.

The CDR3 extends over 16 amino acids. Trimming cost V 4 bases and J 3 bases, with 18 bases left between them. CDR1 and CDR2 from the germline V gene are SGHRS and YFSETQ. Authors of the study amplified TCR beta CDR3 regions from RNA transcripts. HTBI primers were the set used in a first-round RT-PCR of the TCR CDR3. TCRdb analysed the multiplex PCR reads with MiXCR anew, one entry per CDR3 protein. The repertoire holds 340,000 or so distinct CDR3 sequences, with about 20% as singletons. Over 18 months, lack of ophthalmopathy progression marked Graves' hyperthyroidism as stable. This clonotype occurred a few times. Its antigen remains unknown.

The V and J genes are TRBV5-1 and TRBJ2-3, with D possibly TRBD2 on 5 matching bases. Sequenced input: blood. This TCR came from a woman aged 45-65 years with Graves' hyperthyroidism. The CDR3 loop reads CASSPSQAGWTDTQYF. DNA for the CDR3: TGCGCCAGCAGCCCCTCTCAGGCGGGTTGGACAGATACGCAGTATTTT.